One sample yielded the 7 T cell receptor beta chains listed below, sequenced in a study of blood T cell repertoires in COVID-19. This table comes from immunoSEQ multiplex PCR, and its TCRdb copy is limited to in-frame clones, with some not included. Of tens of thousands of clones listed, roughly 90% are singletons. Sequenced: peripheral blood. All receptors come from a human donor with active COVID-19. The donor label of this sample is uncertain.

The V and J genes are TRBV24-1 and TRBJ2-3; possible D gene TRBD1, 6 bases. Germline loops: CDR1 KGHDR, CDR2 SFDVKD. CDR3 length: 16 residues. The ends were cut back, 4 bases at V and 6 bases at J, with 19 bases in the middle. Written as DNA, the CDR3 is TGTGCCACCAGTGACCAACGGACAGAGGTAGGCGATACGCAGTATTTT. Its protein is CATSDQRTEVGDTQYF.

In this sample, this clone turned up once. The V call is TRBV7-2, the J call TRBJ2-5; 12 nucleotides agree with TRBD2. In germline, CDR1 is SGHTA, CDR2 FQGNSA. V was clipped by 1 base and J by 6 bases; unmatched bases: 9. The CDR3 length is 17 residues. CDR3 sequence reads: CASSLGTSGAVGKTQYF. CDR3 nucleotide sequence: TGTGCCAGCAGCTTAGGGACTAGCGGGGCGGTAGGAAAGACCCAGTACTTC.

This clone occurred once. This chain joins TRBV5-1 and TRBJ2-7; possible D gene TRBD1, 5 bases. The germline CDR1 and CDR2 sequences are SGHRS and YFSETQ. The CDR3 contains 16 residues. The V end was cut by 0 bases, the J end by 5 bases, with 18 bases between. The CDR3 protein is CASSLAVGWQGDEQYF. CDR3 nucleotides: TGCGCCAGCAGCTTGGCCGTGGGATGGCAGGGCGACGAGCAGTACTTC.

This clone was seen a single time. This chain uses TRBV5-6 with TRBJ2-7; possibly TRBD2 for D (5 bases). Germline assignment: CDR1 SGHDT and CDR2 YYEEEE. This CDR3 has 14 amino acids. Trimming shortened V by 0 bases and J by 2 bases, and 9 bases separated the two germline ends. The CDR3: CASSLGGRAYEQYF. CDR3 sequence (DNA): TGTGCCAGCAGCTTGGGAGGGCGGGCCTACGAGCAGTACTTC. The full variable domain, with the rest looked up from reference TRBV5-6 and TRBJ2-7, is DAGVTQSPTHLIKTRGQQVTLRCSPKSGHDTVSWYQQALGQGPQFIFQYYEEEERQRGNFPDRFSGHQFPNYSSELNVNALLLGDSALYLCASSLGGRAYEQYFGPGTRLTVT.

This chain links TRBV7-9 with TRBJ2-6; 7 positions agree with TRBD1. Germline V CDR1 and CDR2: SEHNR, FQNEAQ (reference sequence). V shed 4 bases, J shed 4 bases, and the junction held 7 bases outside the gene matches. This CDR3 contains 16 residues. This chain's CDR3 is CASSSDRNQGANVLTF. The CDR3 DNA reads TGTGCCAGCAGCTCGGACAGGAACCAAGGGGCCAACGTCCTGACTTTC.

This clone is a singleton in its sample. This chain uses TRBV4-1 with TRBJ1-6; TRBD1 matches at 8 bases. CDR1 is MGHRA, CDR2 YSYEKL, per germline. This CDR3 region has 18 residues. J gave up 5 bases and V 4 bases, and 13 bases lay outside the gene matches. CDR3 sequence reads: CASSLTDRGRFNNSPLHF. In nucleotides, the CDR3 is TGCGCCAGCAGCCTTACAGACAGGGGAAGATTCAATAATTCACCCCTCCACTTT.

V and J are TRBV29-1 and TRBJ2-4; D call uncertain. V was clipped by 5 bases and J by 3 bases, with 17 bases between them. Germline V gives CDR1 SQVTM, CDR2 ANQGSEA. The CDR3 runs to 15 residues. CDR3 in amino acids: CSVLTEQFGKNIQYF. DNA of the CDR3: TGCAGCGTTTTGACTGAGCAGTTCGGCAAAAACATTCAGTACTTC.